This record looks at one T cell receptor (beta chain) sequence and its context. Antigen unknown. The sample belongs to a study of shared clonotypes between healthy human individuals. Study overall: The study used three CD4 naive, three CD4 memory, two CD8 naive and one CD8 memory plate per donor. Study conclusions and caveats: In general, naive subsets displayed greater estimated richness than memory subsets did. Shared clonotypes across all four donors exceeded non-shared ones in generation probability.

The germline CDR1 and CDR2 sequences are MNHEY and SMNVEV (reference sequence). V lost 2 bases and J 0 bases, leaving 11 bases between the germline ends. CDR3 length equals 15 residues. The data were produced by immunoSEQ multiplex PCR, yet TCRdb's version contains in-frame clones alone and is incomplete. In the table there are over a million clones, about 80% of which are singletons. Sequenced: memory CD4+ T cells from PBMCs. Documented subset: CD45RA-negative fraction. This clonotype originated in a man aged 18-30 years in good health. Some clones in this sample may be carry-over from other donors' samples. The genes are TRBV27 and TRBJ2-7; D unresolved. DNA of the CDR3: TGTGCCAGCAGTTTACTATGGTCCCCCTCCTACGAGCAGTACTTC. It specifies CASSLLWSPSYEQYF.